One sample yielded the 21 T cell receptor beta chains listed below, sequenced in a study of beta chain features in type 1 diabetes. Study results and caveats: Among all four CD4+ subsets, Type 1 diabetes patients had TCRB CDR3s that were moderately but significantly shorter.

All of the isolated RNA was reverse transcribed, so expressed TCRB transcripts were sequenced. Repertoires were generated with immunoSEQ multiplex PCR, while TCRdb's copy carries only in-frame clones and drops some. The sample has a few hundred thousand clones, 9.5% to 10% seen once. These receptors' targets are unknown. The specimen was central memory CD4+ T cells from blood. The receptors originated from a man aged 25 to 40 with type 1 diabetes.

V is TRBV11-3 and J is TRBJ2-5; 9 nucleotides line up with TRBD1. The CDR3 length is 15 residues. Trimming removed 1 base from V and 3 bases from J; junction bases left unmatched: 3. Germline assignment: CDR1 SGHNT and CDR2 YENEEA. CDR3 loop: CASSLGGDREETQYF. In nucleotides, the CDR3 is TGTGCCAGCAGCTTAGGGGGGGACAGGGAAGAGACCCAGTACTTC.

This clone showed up just a few times. This chain joins TRBV30 and TRBJ1-1; 9 bases align to TRBD1. V shed 2 bases, J shed 1 base, and the junction held 8 bases outside the gene matches. Germline assignment: CDR1 GTSNPN and CDR2 SVGIG (reference sequence). The CDR3 spans 16 residues. CDR3 loop: CAWSPPPGQGNTEAFF. The CDR3 bases are TGTGCCTGGAGTCCACCCCCGGGACAGGGGAACACTGAAGCTTTCTTT. The full variable domain, with the rest looked up from reference TRBV30 and TRBJ1-1, is SQTIHQWPATLVQPVGSPLSLECTVEGTSNPNLYWYRQAAGRGLQLLFYSVGIGQISSEVPQNLSASRPQDRQFILSSKKLLLSDSGFYLCAWSPPPGQGNTEAFFGQGTRLTVV.

As concerns this clone: This likely traces to a read error, being one base from a far larger clone. The chain couples TRBV29-1 to TRBJ2-1; D uncertain. Germline V gene sequence: CDR1 SQVTM, CDR2 ANQGSEA. The CDR3 is 15 amino acids. The ends were cut back, 6 bases at V and 2 bases at J, with 17 bases in the middle. DNA for the CDR3: TGCAGCGTCCGCAATGAAAAAAGGGCCTACAATGAGCAGTTCTTC. Amino acids: CSVRNEKRAYNEQFF.

The gene calls are TRBV7-2 and TRBJ2-7, with D hard to call. The germline V gene encodes CDR1 SGHTA and CDR2 FQGNSA. V dropped 2 bases and J dropped 6 bases, with 14 bases sitting between them. The CDR3 is 14 amino acids. The CDR3 nucleotides are TGTGCCAGCAGCTTAAGGTCCCTCCTCGGCGAGCAGTACTTC. Protein: CASSLRSLLGEQYF.

The chain employs TRBV7-9 and TRBJ2-7; D might be TRBD2 (7 bases). The CDR3 totals 12 residues. V was shortened by 10 bases and J by 4 bases, with 14 bases between the two germline ends. CDR1 and CDR2 from the germline V gene are SEHNR and FQNEAQ (reference sequence). This CDR3 is CATQGGAYEQYF. In DNA, the CDR3 is TGTGCCACCCAAGGGGGGGCTTACGAGCAGTACTTC.

The V gene is TRBV7-2, the J gene TRBJ1-2; D is unresolved. The CDR3 has 13 amino acids. Trimming removed 5 bases from V and 6 bases from J, with 13 bases in between. In germline, CDR1 is SGHTA, CDR2 FQGNSA. The CDR3 DNA sequence: TGTGCCAGCAGCCTGACGGGGAGTGATGGCTACACCTTC. This sequence encodes CASSLTGSDGYTF.

About this clone: Other nucleotide sequences in the sample specify the same CDR3. The rearrangement links TRBV5-4 to TRBJ1-1; 7 nucleotides line up with TRBD1. This CDR3 is 14 amino acids long. The V gene's germline CDR1 is SGHNT and CDR2 YYREEE (reference sequence). Germline trimming cut 4 bases from V and 4 bases from J; bases unmatched to any gene: 7. In DNA form, the CDR3 reads TGTGCCAGCAGCCTGCGACAGGGTGGCACTGAAGCTTTCTTT. Translation gives CASSLRQGGTEAFF.

This clone showed up just a few times. The rearrangement uses TRBV7-8 and TRBJ2-3, with unresolved D. V was clipped by 3 bases and J by 3 bases, with 13 bases between them. Germline V lookup: CDR1 SGHVS, CDR2 FQNEAQ. CDR3 length: 15 amino acids. The CDR3: CASSFDLSATDTQYF. CDR3 in DNA: TGTGCCAGCAGCTTCGACTTATCGGCAACAGATACGCAGTATTTT.

The gene calls are TRBV27 and TRBJ2-1; 12 nucleotides align to TRBD2. The CDR3 has 16 amino acids. V lost 6 bases, J lost 6 bases, and 9 bases stayed unmatched. Germline loops: CDR1 MNHEY, CDR2 SMNVEV (reference sequence). The CDR3 DNA reads TGTGCCAGCAGCCAGAGACTAGCGGGAGATTTCAATGAGCAGTTCTTC. It is translated as CASSQRLAGDFNEQFF.

This clone was picked up a small number of times. The rearrangement joins TRBV28 to TRBJ1-1, with D tentatively TRBD1 (5 bases). The CDR3 is 14 residues long. The V end lost 1 base, the J end lost 6 bases, and 12 bases lay between the germline ends. Germline V gene sequence: CDR1 MDHEN, CDR2 SYDVKM. CDR3: CASSLLSGRAEAFF. CDR3 bases: TGTGCCAGCAGTTTATTGTCAGGGAGGGCTGAAGCTTTCTTT.

V is TRBV5-1 and J is TRBJ2-3; 9 positions agree with TRBD2. Germline V gene sequence: CDR1 SGHRS, CDR2 YFSETQ. Trimming at V came to 5 bases and at J to 3 bases, leaving 10 bases not matched to a gene. The CDR3 has 16 residues. The CDR3 sequence is CASRPQPGLATDTQYF. The CDR3 coding sequence is TGCGCCAGCAGACCCCAGCCGGGACTAGCAACAGATACGCAGTATTTT. Full variable domain (remainder filled in from reference TRBV5-1 and TRBJ2-3): KAGVTQTPRYLIKTRGQQVTLSCSPISGHRSVSWYQQTPGQGLQFLFEYFSETQRNKGNFPGRFSGRQFSNSRSEMNVSTLELGDSALYLCASRPQPGLATDTQYFGPGTRLTVL.

The rearrangement joins TRBV11-1 to TRBJ1-2; D might be TRBD1 (6 bases). With 4 bases removed from V and 5 bases from J, the gap between germline ends came to 14 bases. CDR3 length equals 14 residues. CDR1 is SGHAT and CDR2 is FQDESV in the germline V gene (reference sequence). CDR3 amino acids: CASSSDNRVYGYTF. DNA for the CDR3: TGTGCCAGCAGCTCCGATAACAGGGTGTATGGCTACACCTTC.

The rearrangement links TRBV6-1 to TRBJ2-7; D unclear. The V and J ends lost 2 bases and 6 bases respectively, with 11 bases between them. The CDR3 is made up of 13 amino acids. CDR1 MNHNS and CDR2 SASEGT come from the germline V gene. The CDR3 region has the DNA TGTGCCAGCAGTGAAACTGGGGTCGGCGAGCAGTACTTC. This translates into CASSETGVGEQYF.

The gene calls are TRBV5-4 and TRBJ2-1; tentatively, D is TRBD2 (6 bases). The length of the CDR3 is 15 residues. The germline gives CDR1 SGHNT, CDR2 YYREEE (reference sequence). V was cut by 0 bases and J by 8 bases, with 15 bases left in between. The CDR3 sequence is CASSLVLATYDEQFF. The DNA of the CDR3 is TGTGCCAGCAGCTTGGTCCTAGCGACTTACGATGAGCAGTTCTTC. The variable domain in full, with the rest retrieved from reference TRBV5-4 and TRBJ2-1, is ETGVTQSPTHLIKTRGQQVTLRCSSQSGHNTVSWYQQALGQGPQFIFQYYREEENGRGNFPPRFSGLQFPNYSSELNVNALELDDSALYLCASSLVLATYDEQFFGPGTRLTVL.

This clone has a handful of counts. The chain links TRBV7-9 to TRBJ2-4; tentatively, D is TRBD1 or TRBD2 (5 bases each). The V end lost 6 bases, the J end lost 8 bases, and 17 bases lay between the germline ends. The CDR3 covers 14 residues. CDR1 and CDR2 from the germline V gene are SEHNR and FQNEAQ (reference sequence). The CDR3, as DNA: TGTGCCAGCAGTGAAACGACAGAGGGAGACATTCAGTACTTC. It encodes CASSETTEGDIQYF.

The rearrangement joins TRBV5-6 to TRBJ2-3, with 9 nucleotides matching TRBD2. Germline CDR1 is SGHDT and CDR2 is YYEEEE. The junction had 6 bases not matched to a gene; V was cut back by 4 bases and J by 3 bases. CDR3 length: 15 amino acids. CDR3 DNA: TGTGCCAGCAGCCCGGTAGCGGGAGTTACAGATACGCAGTATTTT. Translating it yields CASSPVAGVTDTQYF.

This clone appeared a few times. Other DNA sequences from this sample encode an identical CDR3 as well. This chain joins TRBV11-3 and TRBJ2-2; no firm D call. The CDR3 is made up of 14 amino acids. V lost 1 base to trimming and J lost 5 bases, with 8 bases between them. Germline-derived CDR1 and CDR2 are SGHNT and YENEEA. Here the CDR3 reads CASSLGDRTGELFF. The CDR3 DNA reads as TGTGCCAGCAGCTTAGGAGACCGTACCGGGGAGCTGTTTTTT.

The table lists this clone with a count of one. V gene TRBV5-1 combines with J gene TRBJ1-1; D call uncertain. V dropped 4 bases and J dropped 7 bases, with 17 bases sitting between them. CDR3 length: 14 residues. Germline CDR1 SGHRS, CDR2 YFSETQ. CDR3 bases: TGCGCCAGCAGCCGCGCCGACTCCTCCGGTGAAGCTTTCTTT. It is translated as CASSRADSSGEAFF.

The chain employs TRBV18 and TRBJ2-7; D might be TRBD1 (6 bases). CDR3 size: 13 residues. Germline V gives CDR1 KGHSH, CDR2 LQKENI. Trimming stripped 4 bases from V and 5 bases from J, with 12 bases between. The CDR3 DNA sequence: TGTGCCAGCTCACAGCACAGGGTGAACGAGCAGTACTTC. It yields the protein CASSQHRVNEQYF.

This sequence joins TRBV28 and TRBJ2-5; D is perhaps TRBD1 (6 bases). This CDR3 comprises 14 residues. V dropped 6 bases and J dropped 3 bases, with 14 bases sitting between them. Germline loops: CDR1 MDHEN, CDR2 SYDVKM. The CDR3 here is CASSKRTEKETQYF. The CDR3 bases are TGTGCCAGCAGCAAAAGGACAGAAAAAGAGACCCAGTACTTC.

This clone appeared a few times. V and J are TRBV11-2 and TRBJ2-1, with 11 bases fitting TRBD2. The CDR3 has 15 residues. Unmatched junction bases numbered 10, after V lost 5 bases and J lost 10 bases. Germline CDR1 SGHAT, CDR2 FQNNGV. CDR3 region: CASSQGLADAYEQFF. The DNA for the CDR3 is TGTGCCAGCAGCCAGGGACTAGCGGACGCGTACGAGCAGTTCTTC.